This T cell receptor beta chain was profiled in a study of blood T cells in healthy people across ages. General study findings and limits: A strong correlation was found between TCR beta diversity and the percentage of naive T cells. Unsorted PBMCs blocked a conclusive comparison of naive and antigen-experienced cells.

On this clonotype itself: Its antigen remains unidentified.

The germline V gene has CDR1 DFQATT and CDR2 SNEGSKA (reference sequence). The V and J ends lost 8 bases and 9 bases, in that order; junction bases with no gene match: 10. This CDR3 spans 12 amino acids. Then a second PCR, running roughly 7 to 11 cycles, was carried out with a sample-barcoded 5' primer and a J-beta primer mix. Carrying 12 random nucleotides, a template-switch adaptor labeled each individual cDNA molecule. Via MiXCR, TCRdb re-called the 5' RACE reads, giving one row per CDR3 protein. The data hold around 1,600,000 distinct CDR3 sequences, with less than 45% observed a single time. About 10 milliliters was the volume of peripheral blood drawn from each donor.

The receptor's source is a woman under 30 in good health. Sequenced input: blood. The chain recombines TRBV20-1 with TRBJ2-1; 7 bases are a match to TRBD2. The CDR3 sequence is CSTSGALGEQFF. The DNA of the CDR3 is TGCAGTACAAGCGGGGCCCTCGGTGAGCAGTTCTTC.